This T cell receptor (beta chain) was recorded in a study of blood T cell repertoires in COVID-19. Per the study methods: Counts of nucleated cells, estimated from reference gene primer amplification, were obtained. Clones were read by immunoSEQ multiplex PCR, and TCRdb kept only the in-frame ones, dropping some. V, J and clone size are taken as reported in that table, and D and trimming were inferred from the DNA itself. The sample lists about 270,000 clones, around 89% occurring once. Recovered participants had two consecutive negative NP/OP PCR tests, healthcare professional clearance, or symptom resolution. V was pared by 6 bases and J by 4 bases, with 16 bases between. Germline assignment: CDR1 MDHEN and CDR2 SYDVKM. This CDR3 spans 15 amino acids.

The sequenced sample was PBMCs or T cells enriched from blood (not recorded which). The sequence was collected from a woman in her forties or fifties who had recovered from COVID-19. The gene calls are TRBV28 and TRBJ1-5; a weak D match, TRBD1 (5 bases). The CDR3 region is CASSRQGSWNQPQHF. CDR3 DNA: TGTGCCAGCAGCCGGCAGGGTTCCTGGAATCAGCCCCAGCATTTT.